One and the same sample provided the 30 T cell receptor delta chains below, sequenced in a study of γδ T cells in repeated Plasmodium falciparum infection (dated by TCRdb to about 2021). Library preparation was by multiplex PCR. TCRdb shows the sequencer as Illumina MiSeq. TCRdb reprocessed the public data with the CATT caller; entries with the same nucleotide sequence were combined afterwards. In this sample the table shows approximately 93,000 delta-chain clones, roughly 0.98% of which occur a single time. The ten largest make up around a tenth of the sample. Vgamma9/Vdelta2+ and Vdelta2-negative gammadelta T cell populations were flow-sorted from peripheral blood mononuclear cells for bulk TCR repertoire analysis. Source material: gamma-delta T cells from blood. Receptors originate from a pool of human donors (malaria-infected and uninfected, not separated).

This clone rates as medium-sized. This CDR3 is also generated by other DNA sequences in the sample. The genes are TRDV2 and TRDJ1; 8 bases are shared with TRDD3. The CDR3 sequence is 14 residues long. V lost 3 bases and J lost 3; bases outside the gene matches: 5. Germline V gene data show CDR1 as GEAIGNYY and CDR2 as EKD. As DNA, the CDR3 is TGTGCCTGTGACCGGGGATACACCTCCGATAAACTCATCTTT. It translates to CACDRGYTSDKLIF.

This clone turned up a few times. The TCRdb protein comes from a much larger clone and disagrees with this DNA's translation at residue 7, likely due to a read error; the protein given here is derived from the DNA. The CDR3 here is CALGEEPGDELIF. The CDR3 DNA reads as TGTGCTCTTGGGGAAGAACCGGGGGATGAACTCATCTTT. The chain combines TRDV1 with TRDJ1; 7 bases line up with TRDD3. Trimming cost V 2 bases and J 9 bases; bases outside gene matches: 6. The CDR3 has 13 amino acids. Per germline, CDR1 TSWWSYY and CDR2 QGS.

This clone was detected ten times or more. The genes are TRDV2 and TRDJ1, with D unresolved. The germline CDR1 and CDR2 sequences are GEAIGNYY and EKD. The CDR3 runs 15 residues. V gave up 0 bases and J gave up 1 base, with 11 bases separating them. The CDR3 sequence: CACDTVSSITDKLIF. CDR3 nucleotides: TGTGCCTGTGACACCGTCTCCTCAATCACCGATAAACTCATCTTT.

This clone was seen a few times. The TCRdb protein comes from a much larger clone and disagrees with this DNA's translation at residue 18, likely due to a read error; the protein given here is derived from the DNA. The rearrangement links TRDV1 to TRDJ1; no reliable D call. This CDR3 comprises 20 residues. Germline V lookup: CDR1 TSWWSYY, CDR2 QGS. Written as DNA, the CDR3 is TGTGCTCTTGGGGGCAAACGAGTCCCCCCCGGGGTGATGTACACCGATAAACCCATCTTT. It is translated as CALGGKRVPPGVMYTDKPIF.

As to this clone: This sequence is one base from a far larger clone and is likely a read error. The identical CDR3 is also encoded by other nucleotide sequences in the sample. The gene calls are TRDV2 and TRDJ1; no firm D call. Here the J gene came from matching the DNA to germline, since TCRdb omits it. The CDR3 spans 18 residues. CDR1 and CDR2 from the germline V gene are GEAIGNYY and EKD. The CDR3 is CACDTVGLRDRNFDKLIF. DNA of the CDR3: TGTGCCTGCGACACCGTCGGACTGCGGGACCGTAATTTCGATAAACTCATCTTT.

This clone was seen a handful of times. A much larger clone is a single base away; this may be a read error. The identical CDR3 is also encoded by other nucleotide sequences in the sample. V usage is TRDV1 and J usage is TRDJ1; 10 bases are a match to TRDD3. The CDR3 spans 22 residues. Germline CDR1 reads TSWWSYY; CDR2 reads QGS. The V segment lost 4 bases and the J segment 2 bases; nucleotides outside the gene matches: 25. Here the CDR3 reads CALGGLHHPFLLGDIGTDKLIF. The CDR3 nucleotides read TGTGCTCTTGGGGGACTCCATCACCCCTTCCTGCTGGGGGATATAGGGACCGATAAACTCATCTTT.

This clone has more than one count but fewer than ten. A far more abundant clone sits one base away, making this likely a read error. The chain joins TRDV1 to TRDJ1, with 8 bases identical to TRDD3. TCRdb carries no J gene annotation; the J gene was assigned here by matching the DNA with germline. Losses at the gene ends were 2 bases for V and 10 bases for J; bases not matched to a gene: 24. CDR3 length: 19 amino acids. Germline lookup yields CDR1 TSWWSYY and CDR2 QGS. Written as DNA, the CDR3 is TGTGCTCTTGGGGAAAACCCTCGGGCCGACCGGCTGGGGGACTTAGCACTCATCTTT. Its translation is CALGENPRADRLGDLALIF.

Comment on this clone: A far larger clone differs by one base, so this is likely a read error. The same CDR3 can be traced to other DNA sequences in this sample. TRDV1 is the V gene, and the J gene was not called; the table names TRDD3, a call not compared with the DNA. CDR1 and CDR2 from the germline V gene are TSWWSYY and QGS. The CDR3 is made up of 22 amino acids. CDR3 nucleotides: TGTGCTCTTGGGGTCCCCCTTGGGGCTACTAGGAACTGGGGACCTCACACCGATAAACTCATCTTC. This encodes CALGVPLGATRNWGPHTDKLIF.

This clone was seen many times. This likely came from a read error, as a far larger clone is one base away. Other DNA sequences in this specimen translate into the identical CDR3. The rearrangement uses TRDV1 and TRDJ1, with a weak D call TRDD3 (6 bases). There are 15 residues in the CDR3. Germline V gives CDR1 TSWWSYY, CDR2 QGS. In DNA, the CDR3 is TGTGCCCTCGGGCCGCTGGGGTTGTACACCGATAAACTCATCTTT. Its translation: CALGPLGLYTDKLIF.

Turning to this clone: The translation of this DNA and the TCRdb protein of a much larger clone differ at residue 13, probably owing to a read error; the protein shown here is translated from the DNA. This chain joins TRDV1 and TRDJ1, with TRDD3 matching over 12 bases. Because TCRdb records no J gene, it was assigned here through a match of the DNA to germline. The V segment lost 3 bases and the J segment 4 bases; nucleotides outside the gene matches: 12. Germline CDR1 reads TSWWSYY; CDR2 reads QGS. There are 18 residues in the CDR3. The CDR3 bases are TGTGCTCTTGGGGACGGCTCCTGGGGGATACGAGACATCGATAAACTCATCTTT. This encodes CALGDGSWGIRDIDKLIF.

This clone was detected a few times. A far larger clone is one nucleotide away, so this likely arose from a read error. The same CDR3 also results from other DNA sequences found in this sample. This rearrangement joins TRDV1 to TRDJ1; either TRDD2 or TRDD3 may supply D (6 bases each). TCRdb lists no J gene, so it was determined here by aligning the DNA to germline. CDR1 and CDR2 from the germline V gene are TSWWSYY and QGS. The CDR3 spans 20 residues. The V end was cut by 5 bases, the J end by 3 bases, with 31 bases between. The CDR3 protein is CALGNRRILPLGDTADKLIF. CDR3 sequence (DNA): TGTGCTCTTGGGAATCGGCGGATCCTACCTTTGGGAGATACGGCCGATAAACTCATCTTT.

This clone has a handful of counts. A far larger clone is one nucleotide away, so this likely arose from a read error. Other DNA sequences in the sample encode the same CDR3. CDR3 in amino acids: CALGSQGVATPLSTDKLIF. The CDR3 bases are TGCGCTCTTGGGTCCCAGGGAGTGGCTACTCCCCTGTCTACCGATAAACTCATCTTT. The chain is built from TRDV1 and TRDJ1; unclear D gene. The J gene is not listed in TCRdb, so it was assigned here from a DNA match to germline. The CDR3 runs to 19 residues. Germline V CDR1 and CDR2: TSWWSYY, QGS.

This clone was detected only a few times. A far bigger clonotype differs at one base, so this is likely a read error. Other DNA variants within this sample encode the same CDR3. The chain combines TRDV2 with TRDJ1, with TRDD3 identical over 9 bases. Here the J gene was assigned by germline matching of the DNA, as TCRdb has none. The ends lost 1 base at V and 3 bases at J; junction bases unmatched: 14. CDR1 is GEAIGNYY and CDR2 is EKD in the germline V gene. The CDR3 has 18 amino acids. CDR3 DNA sequence: TGTGCCTGTGACACTCTCGGGGATACGCTTCCCGTCGCCGATAAACTCATCTTT. Amino acid sequence: CACDTLGDTLPVADKLIF.

About this clone itself: For this DNA, TCRdb reports the protein of a much larger clone, which diverges at residue 4, most likely from a read error; the protein presented here is translated directly from the DNA. The chain joins TRDV2 to TRDJ1; TRDD3 might be the D (5 bases). No J gene was available from TCRdb, and it was assigned here by a germline match of the DNA. The CDR3 loop spans 19 amino acids. Germline V CDR1 and CDR2: GEAIGNYY, EKD. CDR3 nucleotide sequence: TGTGCCTGTGGCACCGTTTATGGAGCCGGGATTCACAAAGGGGATAAACTCATCTTT. Its protein product is CACGTVYGAGIHKGDKLIF.

A word on this clone: The mismatch at residue 9 between this DNA's translation and the TCRdb protein of a much larger clone likely reflects a read error; the protein shown is translated from the DNA. The chain is built from TRDV2 and TRDJ1; D uncertain. Since TCRdb gives no J gene, matching the DNA to germline was used here to assign it. The V end was cut by 0 bases, the J end by 0 bases, with 19 bases between. CDR1 and CDR2 from the germline V gene are GEAIGNYY and EKD. The CDR3 consists of 18 residues. Written as DNA, the CDR3 is TGTGCCTGTGACACCGTCGCACTGTGGGCCCGGTACACCGATAAACTCATCTTT. Protein: CACDTVALWARYTDKLIF.

By share, this clone ranks as medium-sized. CDR3 sequence: CACDTRGGAWDTRQMFF. Here the CDR3 DNA reads TGTGCCTGTGACACCCGAGGGGGGGCGTGGGACACCCGACAGATGTTTTTC. The chain carries TRDV2 and TRDJ3, with D possibly being TRDD3 (5 bases). V shed 0 bases and J shed 4 bases, with 12 bases lying between them. This CDR3 region has 17 residues. Germline lookup yields CDR1 GEAIGNYY and CDR2 EKD.

This clone was detected a few times. The mismatch at residue 7 between this DNA's translation and the TCRdb protein of a much larger clone likely reflects a read error; the protein shown is translated from the DNA. V is TRDV1 and J is TRDJ1, with D possibly matching TRDD3 (6 bases). No J gene was available from TCRdb, and it was assigned here by a germline match of the DNA. In germline, CDR1 is TSWWSYY, CDR2 QGS. V lost 5 bases and J 0 bases, leaving 16 bases between the germline ends. This CDR3 is built from 16 residues. CDR3 in amino acids: CALGYWVEDNTDKLIF. The CDR3 nucleotides read TGTGCTCTTGGGTACTGGGTGGAGGATAACACCGATAAACTCATCTTT.

This clone was detected ten times or more. This DNA translates differently at residue 14 from the TCRdb protein, which is that of a much larger clone; a read error is likely, and the protein shown is the DNA's own translation. This chain uses TRDV2 with TRDJ1; D is possibly TRDD3 (5 bases). The CDR3 has 16 amino acids. Germline V gene lookup returns CDR1 GEAIGNYY and CDR2 EKD. As DNA, the CDR3 is TGTGCCTGTGACACCGTATCCCGTACTGGAGACGATAAACCCATCTTT. Translating it yields CACDTVSRTGDDKPIF.

Remarks on this clone: The protein TCRdb gives is from a much larger clone and does not agree with this DNA's translation at residue 14, likely a read error; the protein shown here comes from the DNA. This chain joins TRDV2 and TRDJ1, with TRDD3 identical over 11 bases. TCRdb lists no J gene, so it was determined here by aligning the DNA to germline. Germline V gives CDR1 GEAIGNYY, CDR2 EKD. The CDR3 is made up of 17 amino acids. The DNA for the CDR3 is TGTGCCTGTGACACCGTAGAATGGGGGATACGAGTTGATAGACTCATCTTT. This encodes CACDTVEWGIRVDRLIF.

In the case of this clone: A far larger clone is only one base removed, so a read error is likely. The sample holds other DNA sequences that translate to the same CDR3. The rearrangement links TRDV2 to TRDJ1; perhaps TRDD3 as D (5 bases). No J gene is reported in TCRdb; it was inferred here by comparing the DNA with germline. CDR1 and CDR2 from the germline V gene are GEAIGNYY and EKD. The CDR3 has 13 residues. DNA for the CDR3: TGTGCCTATCTTGGGGAGAACACCGACAAACTCATCTTT. As protein: CAYLGENTDKLIF.

Ten or more counts support this clone. This chain uses TRDV2 with TRDJ1; D may be TRDD3 (6 bases). From germline, CDR1 is GEAIGNYY and CDR2 EKD. Trimming took 2 bases from V and 0 from J, leaving 21 bases between them. The CDR3 runs to 18 residues. Here the CDR3 DNA reads TGTGCCTGTGACAGGATAAAAGAGACTGGGAGAGACACCGATAAACTCATCTTT. Its protein is CACDRIKETGRDTDKLIF.

The table lists this clone with a few counts. The protein TCRdb gives is from a much larger clone and does not agree with this DNA's translation at residue 5, likely a read error; the protein shown here comes from the DNA. The V and J genes are TRDV1 and TRDJ2, with a possible D match to TRDD3 (7 bases). Because TCRdb records no J gene, it was assigned here through a match of the DNA to germline. The CDR3 runs 27 residues. Germline V gene data show CDR1 as TSWWSYY and CDR2 as QGS. The V gene lost 4 bases and the J gene lost 8 bases, with 53 bases spanning the gap. CDR3 sequence: CALGVSGSFLRRGMGGSRPDEAAQLFF. The CDR3 DNA reads TGTGCTCTTGGGGTAAGCGGATCATTCCTAAGGAGGGGGATGGGGGGATCGAGGCCCGATGAAGCGGCACAACTCTTCTTT.

As for this clone: The protein TCRdb gives is from a much larger clone and does not agree with this DNA's translation at residue 3, likely a read error; the protein shown here comes from the DNA. The chain has TRDV1 and TRDJ1; the D gene is possibly TRDD3 (5 bases). The CDR3 totals 16 residues. The germline V gene encodes CDR1 TSWWSYY and CDR2 QGS. The CDR3 nucleotides read TGTGCTCGTGGGGTCCCGGGGACCCTCTTCACCGATAAACTCATCTTT. It codes for CARGVPGTLFTDKLIF.

In regard to this clone: This DNA translates differently at residue 12 from the TCRdb protein, which is that of a much larger clone; a read error is likely, and the protein shown is the DNA's own translation. The genes are TRDV1 and TRDJ1; possibly TRDD3 for D (6 bases). TCRdb is silent on the J gene; assignment here came from matching the DNA to germline. The CDR3 sequence is 16 residues long. CDR1 and CDR2 (germline): TSWWSYY, QGS. The DNA for the CDR3 is TGTGCTCTTGGGGCTAACCGGGGGGGAAACACCGGTAAACTCATCTTT. Protein sequence: CALGANRGGNTGKLIF.

This clone has ten or more counts. The chain couples TRDV1 to TRDJ1; 10 nucleotides align to TRDD3. Germline V gene data show CDR1 as TSWWSYY and CDR2 as QGS. Trimming cost V 2 bases and J 3 bases; bases outside gene matches: 15. The CDR3 length is 19 residues. Here the CDR3 reads CALGEKGWRWGIGADKLIF. The CDR3, as DNA: TGTGCTCTTGGGGAAAAGGGATGGCGCTGGGGGATAGGAGCCGATAAACTCATCTTT.

On this clone: TCRdb's protein for this DNA is that of a much larger clone and differs from the translation at residue 5, likely a read error; the protein shown is the DNA translation. V and J are TRDV2 and TRDJ1, with 7 positions matching TRDD3. No J gene was available from TCRdb, and it was assigned here by a germline match of the DNA. Germline values: CDR1 GEAIGNYY, CDR2 EKD. V lost 3 bases, J lost 1 base, and 10 bases stayed unmatched. This CDR3 spans 16 amino acids. CDR3 in amino acids: CACDPLGISLTDKLIF. CDR3 bases: TGTGCCTGTGACCCCTTGGGGATATCTCTCACCGATAAACTCATCTTT.

A remark on this clone: TCRdb's protein for this DNA is that of a much larger clone and differs from the translation at residue 6, likely a read error; the protein shown is the DNA translation. The V and J genes are TRDV1 and TRDJ1; D may be TRDD3 (6 bases). The J gene, absent from TCRdb, was called here by matching the DNA to germline. The germline V and J ends were trimmed by 1 base and 7 bases, with 43 bases remaining between them. Germline values: CDR1 TSWWSYY, CDR2 QGS. The CDR3 is 24 residues long. In DNA, the CDR3 is TGTGCTCTTGGGGAACCAGGATTGCCTTTGAACTCCCTTAGTCTTGGGGATCCCTCCCCTAAACTCATCTTT. Protein sequence: CALGEPGLPLNSLSLGDPSPKLIF.

About this clone: TCRdb's protein for this DNA is that of a much larger clone and differs from the translation at residue 3, likely a read error; the protein shown is the DNA translation. The chain combines TRDV3 with TRDJ1; the match to TRDD3 covers 11 bases. The J gene was missing in TCRdb and was found by matching the end of the DNA to germline. The germline V gene encodes CDR1 TVYSNPD and CDR2 GDNSRS (reference sequence). Trimming cost V 4 bases and J 0 bases; bases outside gene matches: 28. The CDR3 is made up of 22 amino acids. CDR3 DNA sequence: TGTGCCTACAAACTTCCTATCCCCTCGTACTGGGGGATAAGAGTGGACACCGATAAACTCATCTTT. Protein product: CAYKLPIPSYWGIRVDTDKLIF.

This clone was observed a handful of times. TCRdb lists the protein of a much larger clone for this DNA, which differs at residue 14, so this is likely a read error; the protein given here is translated from the DNA itself. The chain combines TRAV38-2/DV8 with TRDJ1; 10 nucleotides line up with TRDD3. The J gene was not available in TCRdb and was assigned here by matching the DNA to germline segments. The CDR3 covers 25 residues. CDR1 TSESDYY and CDR2 QEAYKQQN come from the germline V gene. V gave up 0 bases and J gave up 0 bases; unmatched junction bases: 29. DNA of the CDR3: TGTGCTTATAGGAGCGTTAACTTCGTCAAAGGCGACCTCCCGGGGGATACGGGGAACACCGATAAACTCATCTTT. Amino acids: CAYRSVNFVKGDLPGDTGNTDKLIF.

With regard to this clone: A single base is all that separates this from a far larger clone, so a read error is likely. The same CDR3 can be traced to other DNA sequences in this sample. The chain combines TRDV2 with TRDJ1; 7 bases are a match to TRDD3. TCRdb supplies no J gene; here it was assigned by aligning the nucleotide sequence to germline. This CDR3 spans 15 amino acids. The V gene's germline CDR1 is GEAIGNYY and CDR2 EKD. The CDR3: CACDAVGENTDKLIF. In DNA form, the CDR3 reads TGCGCCTGTGACGCCGTGGGGGAAAACACCGATAAACTCATCTTT.